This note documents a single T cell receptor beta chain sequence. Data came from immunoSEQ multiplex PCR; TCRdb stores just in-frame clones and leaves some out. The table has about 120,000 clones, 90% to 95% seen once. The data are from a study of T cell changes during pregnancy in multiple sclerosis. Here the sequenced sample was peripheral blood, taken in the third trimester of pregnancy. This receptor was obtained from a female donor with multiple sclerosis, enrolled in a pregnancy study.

The CDR3 DNA reads TGTGCCAGCAGCTTAGCGCGCGGGGCCCAGTACAATGAGCAGTTCTTC. Translated, it gives CASSLARGAQYNEQFF. The chain carries TRBV7-2 and TRBJ2-1, with a possible D match to TRBD2 (6 bases). CDR1 is SGHTA and CDR2 is FQGNSA in the germline V gene. V lost 0 bases and J 4 bases, leaving 13 bases between the germline ends. This CDR3 has 16 residues.